This T cell receptor (beta chain) was identified during a study of T cells in Graves' hyperthyroidism and ophthalmopathy. Overall study results and limits: Model output signaled ophthalmopathy a median around 6.9 months ahead of onset.

Amplified TCR beta CDR3 regions derived from RNA transcripts. The primer set for the first-round RT-PCR of the TCR CDR3 was HTBI. TCRdb re-derived calls from the multiplex PCR reads in MiXCR, one entry per CDR3 protein. The sample includes about 400,000 distinct CDR3 sequences, over 12% seen only once; the top ten take under 30%. The ends were cut back, 4 bases at V and 5 bases at J, with 14 bases in the middle. From germline, CDR1 is LNHDA and CDR2 SQIVND (reference sequence). The CDR3 is made up of 14 amino acids. Notes on this clonotype: Its antigen is as yet unknown.

The TCR sequence derives from a man aged 50 to 60 with Graves' ophthalmopathy. V is TRBV19 and J is TRBJ1-1, with D maybe TRBD1 (6 bases). Sequenced: blood. DNA for the CDR3: TGTGCCAGTAGTAATGGACAGTTCGGGACTGAAGCTTTCTTT. It encodes CASSNGQFGTEAFF. The complete variable domain, with remaining parts taken from reference TRBV19 and TRBJ1-1, reads DGGITQSPKYLFRKEGQNVTLSCEQNLNHDAMYWYRQDPGQGLRLIYYSQIVNDFQKGDIAEGYSVSREKKESFPLTVTSAQKNPTAFYLCASSNGQFGTEAFFGQGTRLTVV.